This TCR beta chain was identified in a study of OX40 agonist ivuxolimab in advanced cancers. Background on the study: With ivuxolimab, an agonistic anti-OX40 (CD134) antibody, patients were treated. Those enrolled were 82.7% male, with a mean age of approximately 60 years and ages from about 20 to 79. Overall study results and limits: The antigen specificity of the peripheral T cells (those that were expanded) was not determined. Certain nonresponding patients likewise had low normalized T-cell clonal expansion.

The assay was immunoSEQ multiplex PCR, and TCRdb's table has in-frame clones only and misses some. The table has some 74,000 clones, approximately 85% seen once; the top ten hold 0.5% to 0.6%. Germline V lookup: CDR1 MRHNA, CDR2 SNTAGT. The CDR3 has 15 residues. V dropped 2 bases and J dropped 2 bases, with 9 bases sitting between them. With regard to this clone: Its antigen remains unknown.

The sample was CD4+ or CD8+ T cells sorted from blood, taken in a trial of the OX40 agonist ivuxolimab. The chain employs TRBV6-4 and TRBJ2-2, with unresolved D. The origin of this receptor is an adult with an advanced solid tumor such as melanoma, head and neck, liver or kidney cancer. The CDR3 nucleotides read TGTGCCAGCAGTGACACAACAGCTAACACCGGGGAGCTGTTTTTT. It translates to CASSDTTANTGELFF.